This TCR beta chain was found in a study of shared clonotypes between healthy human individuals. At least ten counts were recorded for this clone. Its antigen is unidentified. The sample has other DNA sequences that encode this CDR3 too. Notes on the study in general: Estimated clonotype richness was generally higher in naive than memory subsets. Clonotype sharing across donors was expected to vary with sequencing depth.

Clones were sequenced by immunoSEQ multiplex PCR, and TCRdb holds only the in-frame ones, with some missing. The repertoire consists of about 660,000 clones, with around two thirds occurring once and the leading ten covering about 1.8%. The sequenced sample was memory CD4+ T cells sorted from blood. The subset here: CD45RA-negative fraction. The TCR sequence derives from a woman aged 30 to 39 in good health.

DNA of the CDR3: TGCGCCAGCAGCTTGTCTAGCGGAAGCTACAATGAGCAGTTCTTC. This encodes CASSLSSGSYNEQFF. This sequence joins TRBV5-1 and TRBJ2-1, with TRBD2 matching 7 bases. The CDR3 sequence is 15 residues long. Germline V gene data show CDR1 as SGHRS and CDR2 as YFSETQ. V trimming: 1 base; J trimming: 3 bases; junction bases outside the gene matches: 4.